The clone carrying this T cell receptor (beta chain) was picked up many times. A universal primer site came from template switching; cDNA carried unique molecular identifiers. MiXCR, run by TCRdb on the 5' RACE reads, gives a single entry per CDR3 protein. The sample shows under 350,000 distinct CDR3 sequences, 8% to 9.5% of them seen only once. The entry originates in a study of identical twins. V was shortened by 0 bases and J by 7 bases, with 16 bases between the two germline ends. The CDR3 loop spans 17 amino acids. The V gene's germline CDR1 is MGHRA and CDR2 YSYEKL. This sample was shared with a second study, whose subject was yellow fever vaccine responses in identical twins. That paper notes: Twin vaccine T cell responses reportedly seemed partly convergent, partly personalized.

Sequencing was carried out using CD8+ T cells sorted from blood. This rearrangement joins TRBV4-1 to TRBJ1-6; D possibly corresponds to TRBD1 (5 bases). The TCR sequence derives from a woman between 18 and 29 years old in good health. CDR3 in amino acids: CASSQDPEGLRNSPLHF. The CDR3 nucleotides read TGCGCCAGCAGCCAAGATCCTGAGGGGCTTCGCAATTCACCCCTCCACTTT.